This T cell receptor beta chain stems from a study of CD8+CD57+ T cells in acquired aplastic anemia. This clonotype was counted many times. The TCR beta profiling, which covered VDJ combination and CDR3 sequence, was carried out using genomic DNA as the template. One entry per CDR3 protein, called by TCRdb with MiXCR from the reads. The repertoire holds 300,000 or so distinct CDR3 sequences, with roughly three fifths as singletons. The sequencing input was sorted CD4+, CD8+, or CD8+CD57+ T cells (not recorded which) from PBMCs. The receptor's source is a human donor with severe aplastic anemia or a healthy control (not recorded which).

The CDR3 DNA is TGTGCCAGCAGAACAGCCGACGGTAATGAAAAACTGTTTTTT. This encodes CASRTADGNEKLFF. The V and J genes are TRBV5-6 and TRBJ1-4; D remains ambiguous. This CDR3 has 14 residues. CDR1 SGHDT and CDR2 YYEEEE come from the germline V gene. V was trimmed by 5 bases and J by 4 bases, leaving 12 bases between them.